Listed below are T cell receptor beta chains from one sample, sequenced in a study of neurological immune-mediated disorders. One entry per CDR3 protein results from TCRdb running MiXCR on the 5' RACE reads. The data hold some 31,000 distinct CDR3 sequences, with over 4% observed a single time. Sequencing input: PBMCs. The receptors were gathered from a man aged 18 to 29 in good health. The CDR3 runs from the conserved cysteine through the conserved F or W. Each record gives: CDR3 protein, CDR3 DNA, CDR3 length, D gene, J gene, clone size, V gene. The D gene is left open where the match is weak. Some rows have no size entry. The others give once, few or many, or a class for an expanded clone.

CDR3: CASNSGQGVWTEAFF
DNA: TGTGCCAGCAACTCGGGACAGGGCGTTTGGACTGAAGCTTTCTTT
length: 15
D: TRBD1
J: TRBJ1-1
size: many
V: TRBV6-1

CDR3: CASSLGPGQGTEAFF
DNA: TGTGCCAGCAGCTTAGGTCCGGGGCAGGGCACTGAAGCTTTCTTT
length: 15
D: .
J: TRBJ1-1
size: many
V: TRBV7-2

CDR3: CASSLGEEYEQYF
DNA: TGCGCCAGCAGCTTAGGGGAAGAATACGAGCAGTACTTC
length: 13
D: .
J: TRBJ2-7
size: many
V: TRBV5-1

CDR3: CASSLRGSGGGYGYTF
DNA: TGTGCCAGCAGCTTGAGGGGCTCCGGTGGCGGCTATGGCTACACCTTC
length: 16
D: .
J: TRBJ1-2
size: many
V: TRBV5-6

CDR3: CASSIAEWASGREETQYF
DNA: TGTGCCAGCAGTATAGCCGAGTGGGCTAGCGGGCGGGAAGAGACCCAGTACTTC
length: 18
D: TRBD2
J: TRBJ2-5
size: many
V: TRBV12-3/TRBV12-4

CDR3: CSARGGGADTQYF
DNA: TGCAGTGCTCGCGGGGGTGGGGCAGATACGCAGTATTTT
length: 13
D: TRBD2
J: TRBJ2-3
size: many
V: TRBV20-1

CDR3: CASSPDPEAYEQYF
DNA: TGTGCCAGCTCACCTGATCCCGAGGCCTACGAGCAGTACTTC
length: 14
D: .
J: TRBJ2-7
size: many
V: TRBV18

CDR3: CASRHRGQAWETQYF
DNA: TGTGCCAGCAGGCACAGGGGACAGGCGTGGGAGACCCAGTACTTC
length: 15
D: TRBD1
J: TRBJ2-5
size: many
V: TRBV11-2

CDR3: CASSYGSRTPYGYTF
DNA: TGTGCCAGCAGTTATGGTTCCAGGACACCCTATGGCTACACCTTC
length: 15
D: .
J: TRBJ1-2
size: many
V: TRBV6-5

CDR3: CASSESDRDTQYF
DNA: TGTGCCAGCAGCGAGTCAGATCGGGATACGCAGTATTTT
length: 13
D: .
J: TRBJ2-3
size: many
V: TRBV9

CDR3: CASSKGQGARGYTF
DNA: TGTGCCAGCAGCAAGGGACAGGGGGCTAGAGGCTACACCTTC
length: 14
D: .
J: TRBJ1-2
size: many
V: TRBV21-1

CDR3: CASSTDGQSPLHF
DNA: TGTGCCAGCAGCACGGATGGGCAATCACCCCTCCACTTT
length: 13
D: .
J: TRBJ1-6
size: many
V: TRBV7-9

CDR3: CSAQPGQGNWGPNEQFF
DNA: TGCAGTGCTCAGCCGGGACAGGGGAATTGGGGTCCTAATGAGCAGTTCTTC
length: 17
D: TRBD1
J: TRBJ2-1
size: many
V: TRBV20-1

CDR3: CASSADSGEQFF
DNA: TGTGCCAGCAGCGCAGACAGCGGTGAGCAGTTCTTC
length: 12
D: .
J: TRBJ2-1
size: many
V: TRBV5-5

CDR3: CASSPSPAGGPHEQYF
DNA: TGTGCCAGCTCACCCTCTCCAGCGGGAGGGCCCCACGAGCAGTACTTC
length: 16
D: TRBD2
J: TRBJ2-7
size: .
V: TRBV18

CDR3: CATSDPPSTGTGELFF
DNA: TGTGCCACCAGTGATCCACCCTCAACAGGCACCGGGGAGCTGTTTTTT
length: 16
D: .
J: TRBJ2-2
size: many
V: TRBV24-1

CDR3: CASSSGRAYEQYF
DNA: TGTGCCAGCAGCTCCGGCAGAGCTTACGAGCAGTACTTC
length: 13
D: .
J: TRBJ2-7
size: many
V: TRBV7-9

CDR3: CSAGAAAPSF
DNA: TGCAGCGCCGGCGCGGCCGCACCTTCCTTC
length: 10
D: .
J: TRBJ2-5
size: many
V: TRBV29-1

CDR3: CSATQALSRGGNQPQHF
DNA: TGCAGTGCTACCCAAGCCTTATCTCGAGGAGGCAATCAGCCCCAGCATTTT
length: 17
D: .
J: TRBJ1-5
size: many
V: TRBV20-1

CDR3: CASSLGGNTEAFF
DNA: TGCGCCAGCAGCTTGGGGGGGAACACTGAAGCTTTCTTT
length: 13
D: .
J: TRBJ1-1
size: many
V: TRBV5-1

CDR3: CASSHRDSGGYTF
DNA: TGTGCCAGCAGTCACAGGGACTCCGGAGGCTACACCTTC
length: 13
D: .
J: TRBJ1-2
size: many
V: TRBV12-3/TRBV12-4

CDR3: CASSNTNEKLFF
DNA: TGTGCCAGCTCAAACACAAATGAAAAACTGTTTTTT
length: 12
D: .
J: TRBJ1-4
size: many
V: TRBV18

CDR3: CAISAQGGIYEQYF
DNA: TGTGCCATCAGTGCGCAGGGGGGTATCTACGAGCAGTACTTC
length: 14
D: .
J: TRBJ2-7
size: many
V: TRBV10-3

CDR3: CASSLGSGSYGYTF
DNA: TGCGCCAGCAGCTTGGGGTCCGGGAGCTATGGCTACACCTTC
length: 14
D: .
J: TRBJ1-2
size: many
V: TRBV5-1